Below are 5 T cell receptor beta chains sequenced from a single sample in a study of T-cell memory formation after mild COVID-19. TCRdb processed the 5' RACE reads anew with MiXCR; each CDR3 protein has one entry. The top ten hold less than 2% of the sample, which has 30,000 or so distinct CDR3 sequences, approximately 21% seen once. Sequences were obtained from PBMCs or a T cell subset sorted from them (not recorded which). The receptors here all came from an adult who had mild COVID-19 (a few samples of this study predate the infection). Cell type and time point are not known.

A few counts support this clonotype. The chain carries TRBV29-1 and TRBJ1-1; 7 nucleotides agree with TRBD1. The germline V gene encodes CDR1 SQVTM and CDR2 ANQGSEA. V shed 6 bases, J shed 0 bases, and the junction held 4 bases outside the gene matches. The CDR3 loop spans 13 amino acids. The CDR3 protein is CSVDGTVNTEAFF. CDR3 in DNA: TGCAGCGTAGACGGGACAGTGAACACTGAAGCTTTCTTT.

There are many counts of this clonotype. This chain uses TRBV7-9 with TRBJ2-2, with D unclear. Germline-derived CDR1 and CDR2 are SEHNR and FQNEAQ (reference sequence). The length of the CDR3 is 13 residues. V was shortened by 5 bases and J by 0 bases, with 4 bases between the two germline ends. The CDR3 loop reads CASSPANTGELFF. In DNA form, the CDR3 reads TGTGCCAGCAGCCCGGCGAACACCGGGGAGCTGTTTTTT.

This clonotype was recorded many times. The CDR3 sequence: CASSRTGEAFF. In nucleotides, the CDR3 is TGCGCCAGCAGCCGGACAGGTGAAGCTTTCTTT. J is TRBJ1-1 and V is TRBV4-1; 7 bases are a match to TRBD1. This CDR3 spans 11 amino acids. CDR1 is MGHRA and CDR2 is YSYEKL in the germline V gene. V was pared by 4 bases and J by 7 bases, with 0 bases of the junction left unmatched.

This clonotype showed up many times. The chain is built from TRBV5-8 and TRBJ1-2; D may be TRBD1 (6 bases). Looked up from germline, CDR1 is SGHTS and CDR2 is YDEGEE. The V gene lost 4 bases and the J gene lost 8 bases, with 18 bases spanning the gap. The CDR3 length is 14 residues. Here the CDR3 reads CASSVRGGGYGYTF. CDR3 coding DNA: TGTGCCAGCAGCGTCAGGGGCGGAGGTTACGGCTACACCTTC.

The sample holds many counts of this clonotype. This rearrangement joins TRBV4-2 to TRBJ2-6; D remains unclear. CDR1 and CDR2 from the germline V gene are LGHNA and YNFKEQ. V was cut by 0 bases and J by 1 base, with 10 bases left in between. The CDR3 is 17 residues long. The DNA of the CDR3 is TGTGCCAGCAGCCAAGATTTCGCGGTGTCTGGGGCCAACGTCCTGACTTTC. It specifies CASSQDFAVSGANVLTF.